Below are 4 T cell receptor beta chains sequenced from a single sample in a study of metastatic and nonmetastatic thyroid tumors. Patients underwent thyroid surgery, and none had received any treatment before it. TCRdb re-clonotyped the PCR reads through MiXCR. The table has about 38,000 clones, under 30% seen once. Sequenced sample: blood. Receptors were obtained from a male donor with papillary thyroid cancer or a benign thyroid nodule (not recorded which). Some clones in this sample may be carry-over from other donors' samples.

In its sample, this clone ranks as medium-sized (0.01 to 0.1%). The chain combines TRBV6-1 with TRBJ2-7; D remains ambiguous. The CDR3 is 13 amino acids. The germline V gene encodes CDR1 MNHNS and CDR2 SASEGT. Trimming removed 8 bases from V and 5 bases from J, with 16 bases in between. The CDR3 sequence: CASRTDLSHEQYF. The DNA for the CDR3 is TGTGCCAGCCGGACCGACTTGTCCCACGAGCAGTACTTC.

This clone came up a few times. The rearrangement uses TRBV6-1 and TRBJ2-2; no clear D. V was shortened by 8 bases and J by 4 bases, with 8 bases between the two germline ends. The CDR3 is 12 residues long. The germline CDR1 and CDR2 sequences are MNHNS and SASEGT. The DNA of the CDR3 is TGTGCCAGCCAAGGGCGCACCGGGGAGCTGTTTTTT. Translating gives CASQGRTGELFF.

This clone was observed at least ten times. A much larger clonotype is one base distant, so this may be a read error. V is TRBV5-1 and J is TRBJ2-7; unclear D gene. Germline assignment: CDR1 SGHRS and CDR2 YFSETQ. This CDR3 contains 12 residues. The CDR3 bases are TGCGCCAGCATGGCGGATTCCTACGAGCAGTGCTTC. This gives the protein CASMADSYEQCF.

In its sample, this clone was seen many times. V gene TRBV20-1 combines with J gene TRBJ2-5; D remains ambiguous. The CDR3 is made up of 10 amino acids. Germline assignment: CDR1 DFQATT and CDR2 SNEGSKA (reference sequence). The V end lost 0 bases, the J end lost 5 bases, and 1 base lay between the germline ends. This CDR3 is CSARDETQYF. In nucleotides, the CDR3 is TGCAGTGCTAGAGATGAGACCCAGTACTTC.